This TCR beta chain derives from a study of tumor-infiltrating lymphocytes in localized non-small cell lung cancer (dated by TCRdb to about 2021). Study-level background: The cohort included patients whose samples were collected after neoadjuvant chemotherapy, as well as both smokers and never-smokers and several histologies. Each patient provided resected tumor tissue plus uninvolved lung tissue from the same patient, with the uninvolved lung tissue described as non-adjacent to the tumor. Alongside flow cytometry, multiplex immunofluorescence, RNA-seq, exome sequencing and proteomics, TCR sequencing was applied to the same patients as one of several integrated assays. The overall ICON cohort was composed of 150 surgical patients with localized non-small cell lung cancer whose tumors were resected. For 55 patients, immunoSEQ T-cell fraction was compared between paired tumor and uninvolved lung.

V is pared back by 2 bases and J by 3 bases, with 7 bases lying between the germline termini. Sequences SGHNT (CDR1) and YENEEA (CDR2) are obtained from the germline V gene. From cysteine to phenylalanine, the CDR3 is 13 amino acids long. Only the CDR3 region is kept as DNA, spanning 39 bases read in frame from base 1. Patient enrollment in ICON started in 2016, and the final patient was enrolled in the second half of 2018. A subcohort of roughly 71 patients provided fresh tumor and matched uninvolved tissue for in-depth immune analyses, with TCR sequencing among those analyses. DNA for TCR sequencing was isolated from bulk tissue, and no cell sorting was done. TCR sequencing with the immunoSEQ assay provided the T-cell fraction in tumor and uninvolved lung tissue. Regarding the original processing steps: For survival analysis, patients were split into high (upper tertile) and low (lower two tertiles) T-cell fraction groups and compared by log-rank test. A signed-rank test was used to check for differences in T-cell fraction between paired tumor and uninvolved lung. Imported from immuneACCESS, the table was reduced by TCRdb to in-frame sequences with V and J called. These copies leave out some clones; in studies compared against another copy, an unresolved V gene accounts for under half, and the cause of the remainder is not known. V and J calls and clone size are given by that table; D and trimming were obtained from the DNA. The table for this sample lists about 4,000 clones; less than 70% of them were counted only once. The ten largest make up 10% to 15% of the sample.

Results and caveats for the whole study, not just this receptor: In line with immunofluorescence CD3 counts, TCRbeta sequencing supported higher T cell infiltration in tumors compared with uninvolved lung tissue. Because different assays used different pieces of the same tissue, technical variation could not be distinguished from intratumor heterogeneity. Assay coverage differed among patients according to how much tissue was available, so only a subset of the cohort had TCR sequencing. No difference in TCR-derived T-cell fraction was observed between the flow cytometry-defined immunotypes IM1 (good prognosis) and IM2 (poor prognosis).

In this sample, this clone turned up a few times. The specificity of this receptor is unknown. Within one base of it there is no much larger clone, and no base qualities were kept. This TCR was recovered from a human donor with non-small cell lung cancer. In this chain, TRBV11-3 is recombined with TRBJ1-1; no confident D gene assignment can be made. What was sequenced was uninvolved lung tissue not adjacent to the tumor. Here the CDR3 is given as CASSLTIDTEAFF. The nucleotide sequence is TGTGCCAGCAGCTTAACGATTGACACTGAAGCTTTCTTT.